The rows below give T cell receptor beta chains drawn from one sample of a study of long-term antiretroviral therapy in people with HIV. Produced via immunoSEQ multiplex PCR; TCRdb's table is partial and in-frame only. This sample yields 19,000 or so clones, of which around three quarters are seen a single time; about 6.9% belongs to the top ten. The sequencing here drew on unsorted PBMCs, taken 2.2 years after starting antiretroviral therapy. The receptor source for this set is a man over 45 with HIV. CDR3s include the opening cysteine and the closing phenylalanine or tryptophan. The D gene is left open where the match is weak. Only part of the rows carry a size: once, few, many, or a class if the clone is expanded.

clone_size	d_call	j_call	cdr3_length	v_call	cdr3_nt	cdr3_aa
-	-	TRBJ1-1	14	TRBV30	TGTGCCTGGAGCAACGACGGAGTTGAAAGAGGCGCTTTCTTT	CAWSNDGVERGAFF
-	TRBD1	TRBJ1-5	15	TRBV6-6	TGTGCCAGCAGTCCTGGGACAGGCACAAATCAGCCCCAGCATTTT	CASSPGTGTNQPQHF
-	TRBD1	TRBJ2-3	13	TRBV7-9	TGTGCCAGCAACTCCGACAGGGTGAATACGCAGTATTTT	CASNSDRVNTQYF
-	-	TRBJ1-5	13	TRBV6-1	TGTGCCAGCAGTGGGGTCTTCAATCAGCCCCAGCATTTT	CASSGVFNQPQHF
-	TRBD2	TRBJ2-1	14	TRBV9	TGTGCCAGCAGCGTGAGCGGGAACTACAATGAGCAGTTCTTC	CASSVSGNYNEQFF
-	-	TRBJ2-3	15	TRBV4-2	TGTGCCAGCAGCCAAGAACGGAGCGGGCCTAATACGCAGTATTTT	CASSQERSGPNTQYF
-	-	TRBJ2-3	15	TRBV6-5	TGTGCCAGCAGCCCCCCGGGACGGTTCACAGATACGCAGTATTTT	CASSPPGRFTDTQYF
-	-	TRBJ2-7	15	TRBV5-1	TGCGCCAGCAGCTTGGGGGGGGCTAGCGCCTACGAGCAGTACTTC	CASSLGGASAYEQYF
-	-	TRBJ1-4	13	TRBV6-5	TGTGCCAGCAGTGCGGACTTTTTTGAAAAACTGTTTTTT	CASSADFFEKLFF
-	-	TRBJ1-2	14	TRBV7-8	TGTGCCAGCAGCTTAGCGGGACTAAAAGGAGGCTACACCTTC	CASSLAGLKGGYTF
once	TRBD1	TRBJ2-3	15	TRBV6-6	TGTGCCAGCAGAGACAGGGGGCGCAGAACAGATACGCAGTATTTT	CASRDRGRRTDTQYF
few	TRBD1	TRBJ2-7	14	TRBV6-6	TGTGCCAGCAGCTCCGGGACAGTGACCTACGAGCAGTACTTC	CASSSGTVTYEQYF
-	TRBD1	TRBJ1-2	14	TRBV7-9	TGTGCCAGCAGCCTACCGACAGGGCCCTATGGCTACACCTTC	CASSLPTGPYGYTF
-	-	TRBJ2-4	14	TRBV7-2	TGTGCCAGCAGCTTTGACGGGACCAAAAACATTCAGTACTTC	CASSFDGTKNIQYF
few	-	TRBJ2-7	12	TRBV7-9	TGTGCCAGCAGCACAGGTTCCTACGAGCAGTACTTC	CASSTGSYEQYF
-	TRBD2	TRBJ2-3	16	TRBV19	TGTGCCAGTAGTAACGAGCGGGGGGGGAGCACAGATACGCAGTATTTT	CASSNERGGSTDTQYF
-	-	TRBJ1-5	14	TRBV7-9	TGTGCCAGCAGCTTCTCACAGAGTAATCAGCCCCAGCATTTT	CASSFSQSNQPQHF
-	-	TRBJ2-3	13	TRBV10-3	TGTGCCATCAGTGATTCCGGGACCAATACGCAGTATTTT	CAISDSGTNTQYF
-	TRBD2	TRBJ2-7	15	TRBV28	TGTGCCAGCAGCCCCCGGGGTAGCGGGGGGCTCGAGCAGTACTTC	CASSPRGSGGLEQYF
once	-	TRBJ1-6	15	TRBV7-9	TGTGCCAGCAGCCGCCGATGGGGGGCGGATTCACCCCTCCACTTT	CASSRRWGADSPLHF
-	TRBD1	TRBJ1-6	14	TRBV4-1	TGCGCCAGCAGACTCGGCAGGGGGAATTCACCCCTCCACTTT	CASRLGRGNSPLHF
-	-	TRBJ2-1	16	TRBV11-2	TGTGCCAGCAGCTTAACAGCGCCTGGAACGACCAATGAGCAGTTCTTC	CASSLTAPGTTNEQFF
once	TRBD1	TRBJ2-2	15	TRBV11-2	TGTGCCAGCAGCTCACAGGGGGCGAGGGCCGGGGAGCTGTTTTTT	CASSSQGARAGELFF
-	TRBD1	TRBJ1-4	14	TRBV28	TGTGCCAGCAGTTCCGACAGGGAGGACGAAAAACTGTTTTTT	CASSSDREDEKLFF
-	TRBD2	TRBJ2-3	16	TRBV18	TGTGCCAGCTCACCGGAAGGACTAGCGGGAGGAGATACGCAGTATTTT	CASSPEGLAGGDTQYF
-	-	TRBJ2-5	15	TRBV9	TGTGCCAGCAGCGTCCTGACTGGGGCCGGGGAGACCCAGTACTTC	CASSVLTGAGETQYF
-	-	TRBJ2-7	17	TRBV7-9	TGTGCCAGCAGCTTAGGGGGGGTCCGGGACAGAGACTACGAGCAGTACTTC	CASSLGGVRDRDYEQYF
-	-	TRBJ2-5	11	TRBV11-2	TGTGCCAGCAGCTCGAGAAGGACCCAGTACTTC	CASSSRRTQYF
-	-	TRBJ2-7	14	TRBV7-9	TGTGCCAGCAGCCCCCGGGACGCTGCCTACGAGCAGTACTTC	CASSPRDAAYEQYF